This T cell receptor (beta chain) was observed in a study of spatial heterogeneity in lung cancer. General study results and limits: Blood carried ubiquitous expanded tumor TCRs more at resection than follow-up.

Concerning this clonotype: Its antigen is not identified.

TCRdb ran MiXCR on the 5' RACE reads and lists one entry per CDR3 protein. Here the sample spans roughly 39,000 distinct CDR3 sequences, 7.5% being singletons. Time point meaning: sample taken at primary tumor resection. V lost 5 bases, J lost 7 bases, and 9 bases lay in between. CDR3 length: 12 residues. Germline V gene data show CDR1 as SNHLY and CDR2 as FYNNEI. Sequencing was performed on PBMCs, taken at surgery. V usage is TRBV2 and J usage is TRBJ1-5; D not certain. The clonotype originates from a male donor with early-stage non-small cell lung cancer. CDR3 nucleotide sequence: TGTGCCAGCAGTAGAGTAACCCAGCCCCAGCATTTT. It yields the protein CASSRVTQPQHF.